A single sample is the source of the 12 T cell receptor beta chains below, sequenced in a study of cytomegalovirus exposure and HLA in healthy donors. 13 Jbeta primers and 60 Vbeta primers were used for the PCR. Sequenced by immunoSEQ multiplex PCR; TCRdb stores in-frame clones only, minus some. The table records 50,000 or so clones, around 73% of them present only once. The source material was PBMCs. These receptors originate from a woman aged 40 to 50 in good health and CMV-seropositive.

This chain connects TRBV9 to TRBJ1-2, with TRBD1 matching over 8 bases. CDR3 size: 14 residues. Trimming at V came to 0 bases and at J to 4 bases, leaving 2 bases not matched to a gene. Germline-derived CDR1 and CDR2 are SGDLS and YYNGEE. DNA for the CDR3: TGTGCCAGCAGCGTAGGACAGGGGTCCTATGGCTACACCTTC. Protein product: CASSVGQGSYGYTF.

The gene calls are TRBV18 and TRBJ2-1, with a possible D match to TRBD2 (6 bases). The CDR3 covers 14 residues. V lost 2 bases and J 4 bases, leaving 9 bases between the germline ends. Germline CDR1 and CDR2: KGHSH and LQKENI. The chain's CDR3 is CASSPVGGYNEQFF. The CDR3 coding sequence is TGTGCCAGCTCACCAGTGGGGGGATACAATGAGCAGTTCTTC.

The rearrangement joins TRBV6-6 to TRBJ1-5; D is unclear. Germline V gene lookup returns CDR1 MNHNY and CDR2 SVGAGI (reference sequence). The CDR3 consists of 16 residues. The V end lost 6 bases, the J end lost 3 bases, and 18 bases lay between the germline ends. Here the CDR3 DNA reads TGTGCCAGCAGCTCTACCGCGGGCAGGACCAATCAGCCCCAGCATTTT. This encodes CASSSTAGRTNQPQHF.

This chain connects TRBV7-6 to TRBJ2-5, with 10 bases aligning to TRBD1. This CDR3 comprises 16 residues. Trimming at V came to 4 bases and at J to 5 bases, leaving 10 bases not matched to a gene. Looked up from germline, CDR1 is SGHVS and CDR2 is FNYEAQ. This CDR3 reads CASSSRVGDRGETQYF. CDR3 bases: TGTGCCAGCAGCTCCCGGGTAGGGGACAGGGGTGAGACCCAGTACTTC.

The chain has TRBV6-5 and TRBJ1-6; D gene unclear. From germline, CDR1 is MNHEY and CDR2 SVGAGI. V was cut by 6 bases and J by 10 bases, with 16 bases left in between. CDR3 length equals 14 residues. For the CDR3, the DNA is TGTGCCAGCAGCGTCAAGCGTTTGAGGTCACCCCTCCACTTT. Translating gives CASSVKRLRSPLHF.

The V call is TRBV27, the J call TRBJ1-6, with TRBD1 as a possible D gene (5 bases). Germline assignment: CDR1 MNHEY and CDR2 SMNVEV (reference sequence). The CDR3 length is 13 residues. Trimming removed 6 bases from V and 6 bases from J, with 9 bases in between. CDR3 in amino acids: CASSWGVNSPLHF. CDR3 sequence (DNA): TGTGCCAGCAGCTGGGGGGTTAATTCACCCCTCCACTTT.

This chain connects TRBV7-2 to TRBJ1-4, with a possible D match to TRBD1 (5 bases). The CDR3 contains 13 residues. The germline V gene has CDR1 SGHTA and CDR2 FQGNSA. Trimming took off 4 bases at V and 7 bases at J, with 10 bases between the two ends. The CDR3 nucleotides are TGTGCCAGCAGCTCTACCCAGGGTGAAAAACTGTTTTTT. This sequence encodes CASSSTQGEKLFF. Supplemented by reference TRBV7-2 and TRBJ1-4, the full variable domain reads GAGVSQSPSNKVTEKGKDVELRCDPISGHTALYWYRQSLGQGLEFLIYFQGNSAPDKSGLPSDRFSAERTGGSVSTLTIQRTQQEDSAVYLCASSSTQGEKLFFGSGTQLSVL.

The CDR3 loop reads CASSFGGSYEQYF. The DNA of the CDR3 is TGTGCCAGCAGTTTCGGGGGGTCCTACGAGCAGTACTTC. The genes are TRBV27 and TRBJ2-7; 7 positions agree with TRBD2. The CDR3 loop spans 13 amino acids. Germline V gene sequence: CDR1 MNHEY, CDR2 SMNVEV (reference sequence). With V trimmed by 3 bases and J by 1 base, 0 bases remained unmatched.

The V and J genes are TRBV19 and TRBJ1-1, with D perhaps matching TRBD1 (6 bases). Germline lookup yields CDR1 LNHDA and CDR2 SQIVND (reference sequence). The ends were cut back, 10 bases at V and 6 bases at J, with 12 bases in the middle. The CDR3 contains 11 residues. The DNA of the CDR3 is TGTGCCACCTTACAGGGACCTGAAGCTTTCTTT. Its translation: CATLQGPEAFF.

This chain links TRBV2 with TRBJ1-3; no firm D call. CDR1 and CDR2 from the germline V gene are SNHLY and FYNNEI. V gave up 10 bases and J gave up 0 bases, with 19 bases separating them. This CDR3 comprises 16 residues. For the CDR3, the DNA is TGTGCCACCCGGGAGAGGGCCGACCCCTCTGGAAACACCATATATTTT. This sequence encodes CATRERADPSGNTIYF.

This chain links TRBV30 with TRBJ2-1; 8 positions agree with TRBD2. This CDR3 comprises 15 residues. V lost 3 bases to trimming and J lost 3 bases; unmatched junction nucleotides: 7. Germline lookup yields CDR1 GTSNPN and CDR2 SVGIG (reference sequence). In nucleotides, the CDR3 is TGTGCCTGGAGCGCCAGCGGGGGTCTCTACAATGAGCAGTTCTTC. This translates into CAWSASGGLYNEQFF.

The rearrangement uses TRBV28 and TRBJ2-7; the match to TRBD1 covers 9 bases. V lost 6 bases to trimming and J lost 5 bases; unmatched junction nucleotides: 11. This CDR3 region has 15 residues. The V gene's germline CDR1 is MDHEN and CDR2 SYDVKM. CDR3 in DNA: TGTGCCAGCAGACCCCCCGGGACAGGGTATCACGAGCAGTACTTC. This codes for CASRPPGTGYHEQYF.